This T cell receptor (beta chain) was sequenced during a study of cytomegalovirus exposure and HLA in healthy donors. Per germline, CDR1 PRHDT and CDR2 FYEKMQ (reference sequence). This CDR3 is built from 18 residues. Trimming took 5 bases from V and 0 from J; bases not matched to a gene: 7. A multiplex PCR was run with 60 Vbeta primers and 13 Jbeta primers. Libraries were prepared by immunoSEQ multiplex PCR; TCRdb keeps only in-frame clonotypes and omits some of them. Of about 140,000 clones in the sample, over 55% were seen once. This chain uses TRBV13 with TRBJ2-1; 13 bases agree with TRBD2. This receptor was taken from a man aged 40-49 years in good health and CMV-seronegative. The sample taken for sequencing was PBMCs. The CDR3 nucleotides are TGTGCCAGCAGCCTAAGGACTAGCGGGGGATACTCCTACAATGAGCAGTTCTTC. This gives the protein CASSLRTSGGYSYNEQFF.